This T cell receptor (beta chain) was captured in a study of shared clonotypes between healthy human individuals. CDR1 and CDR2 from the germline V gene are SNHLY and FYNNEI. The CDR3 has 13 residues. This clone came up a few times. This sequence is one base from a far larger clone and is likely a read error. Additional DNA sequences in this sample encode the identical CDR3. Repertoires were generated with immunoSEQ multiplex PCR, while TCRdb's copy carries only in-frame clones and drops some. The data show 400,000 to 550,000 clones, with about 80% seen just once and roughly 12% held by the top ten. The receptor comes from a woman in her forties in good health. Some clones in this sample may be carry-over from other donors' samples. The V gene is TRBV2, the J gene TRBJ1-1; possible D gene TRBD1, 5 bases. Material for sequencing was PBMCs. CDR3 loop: CASSVGGGTEAFF. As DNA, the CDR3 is TGCGCCAGCAGTGTGGGGGGTGGGACTGAAGCTTTCTTT.